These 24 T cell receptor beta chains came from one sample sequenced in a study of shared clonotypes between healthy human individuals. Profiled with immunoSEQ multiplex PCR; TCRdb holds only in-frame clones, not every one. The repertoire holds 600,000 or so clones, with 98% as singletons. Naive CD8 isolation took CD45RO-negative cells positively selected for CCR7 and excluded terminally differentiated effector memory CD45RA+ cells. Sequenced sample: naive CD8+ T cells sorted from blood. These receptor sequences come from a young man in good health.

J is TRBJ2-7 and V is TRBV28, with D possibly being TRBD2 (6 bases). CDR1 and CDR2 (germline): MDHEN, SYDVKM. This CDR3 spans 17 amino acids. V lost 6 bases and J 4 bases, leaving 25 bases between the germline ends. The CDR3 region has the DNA TGTGCCAGCAGCGATTCGGACTGGGGGGATGTAGATTACGAGCAGTACTTC. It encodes CASSDSDWGDVDYEQYF.

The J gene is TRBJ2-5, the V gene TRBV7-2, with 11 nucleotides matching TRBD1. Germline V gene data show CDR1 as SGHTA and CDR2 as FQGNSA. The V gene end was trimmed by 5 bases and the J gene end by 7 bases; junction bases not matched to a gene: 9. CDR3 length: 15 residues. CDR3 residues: CASSPRTGGEGTQYF. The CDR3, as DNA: TGTGCCAGCAGCCCACGGACAGGGGGCGAGGGGACCCAGTACTTC. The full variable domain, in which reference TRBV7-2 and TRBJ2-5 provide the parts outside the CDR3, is GAGVSQSPSNKVTEKGKDVELRCDPISGHTALYWYRQSLGQGLEFLIYFQGNSAPDKSGLPSDRFSAERTGGSVSTLTIQRTQQEDSAVYLCASSPRTGGEGTQYFGPGTRLLVL.

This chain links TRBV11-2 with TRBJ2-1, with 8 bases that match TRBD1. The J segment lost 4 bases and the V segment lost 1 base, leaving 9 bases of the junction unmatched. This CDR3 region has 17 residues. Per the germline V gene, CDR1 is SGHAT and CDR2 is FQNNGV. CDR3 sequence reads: CASSLGRQGTQYNEQFF. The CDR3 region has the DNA TGTGCCAGCAGCTTAGGGCGACAGGGGACCCAATACAATGAGCAGTTCTTC.

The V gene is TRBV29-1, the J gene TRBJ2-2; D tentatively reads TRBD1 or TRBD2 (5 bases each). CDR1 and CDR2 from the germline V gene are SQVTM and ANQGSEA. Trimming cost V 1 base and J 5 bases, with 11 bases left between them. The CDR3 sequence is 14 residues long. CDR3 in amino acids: CSVEGGVGTGELFF. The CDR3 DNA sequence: TGCAGCGTTGAAGGAGGGGTCGGGACCGGGGAGCTGTTTTTT.

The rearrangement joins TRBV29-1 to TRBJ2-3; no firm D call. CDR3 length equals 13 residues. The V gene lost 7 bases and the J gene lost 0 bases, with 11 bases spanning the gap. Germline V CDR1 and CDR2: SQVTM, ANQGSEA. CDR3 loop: CSGLLGSTDTQYF. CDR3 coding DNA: TGCAGCGGCTTGCTCGGGAGCACAGATACGCAGTATTTT.

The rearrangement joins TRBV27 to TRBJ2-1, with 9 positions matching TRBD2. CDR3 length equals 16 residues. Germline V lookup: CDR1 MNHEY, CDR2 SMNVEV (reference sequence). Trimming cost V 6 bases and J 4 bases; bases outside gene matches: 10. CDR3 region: CASSLAPGLAYNEQFF. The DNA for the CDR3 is TGTGCCAGCAGCCTTGCGCCGGGACTAGCATACAATGAGCAGTTCTTC.

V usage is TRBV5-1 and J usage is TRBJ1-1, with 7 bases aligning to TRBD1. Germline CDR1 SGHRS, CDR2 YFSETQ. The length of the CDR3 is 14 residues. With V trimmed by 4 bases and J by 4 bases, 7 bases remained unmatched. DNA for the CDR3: TGCGCCAGCAGCACGGGACAGAGCAGCACTGAAGCTTTCTTT. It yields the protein CASSTGQSSTEAFF.

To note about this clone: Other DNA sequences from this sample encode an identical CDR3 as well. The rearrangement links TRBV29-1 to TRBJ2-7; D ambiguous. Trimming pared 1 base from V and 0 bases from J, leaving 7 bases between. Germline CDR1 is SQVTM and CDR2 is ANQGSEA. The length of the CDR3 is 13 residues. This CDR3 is CSVEGGDSYEQYF. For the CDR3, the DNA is TGCAGCGTTGAAGGCGGAGACTCCTACGAGCAGTACTTC.

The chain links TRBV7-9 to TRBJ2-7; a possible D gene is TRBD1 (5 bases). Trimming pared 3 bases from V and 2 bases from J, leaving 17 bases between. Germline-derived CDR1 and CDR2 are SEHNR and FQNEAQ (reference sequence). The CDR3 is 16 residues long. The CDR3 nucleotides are TGTGCCAGCAGCTTGTCGGGCGCAGGGCCAACCTACGAGCAGTACTTC. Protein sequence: CASSLSGAGPTYEQYF.

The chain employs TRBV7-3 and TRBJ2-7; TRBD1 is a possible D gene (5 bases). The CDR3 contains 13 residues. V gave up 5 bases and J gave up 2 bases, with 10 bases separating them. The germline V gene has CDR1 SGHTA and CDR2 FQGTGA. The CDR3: CASSPGHTYEQYF. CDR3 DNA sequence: TGTGCCAGCAGCCCAGGACATACCTACGAGCAGTACTTC.

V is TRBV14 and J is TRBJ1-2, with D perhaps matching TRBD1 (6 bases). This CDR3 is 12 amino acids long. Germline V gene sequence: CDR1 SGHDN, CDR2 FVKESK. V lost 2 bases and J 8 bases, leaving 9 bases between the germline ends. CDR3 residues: CASSQNREGYTF. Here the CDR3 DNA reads TGTGCCAGCAGCCAAAACAGGGAAGGCTACACCTTC.

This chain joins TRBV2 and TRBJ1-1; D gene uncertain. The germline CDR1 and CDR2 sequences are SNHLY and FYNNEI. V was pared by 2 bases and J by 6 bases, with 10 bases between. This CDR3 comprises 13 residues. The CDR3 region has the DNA TGTGCCAGCAGTGAAATGGTCAGGTCTGAAGCTTTCTTT. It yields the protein CASSEMVRSEAFF.

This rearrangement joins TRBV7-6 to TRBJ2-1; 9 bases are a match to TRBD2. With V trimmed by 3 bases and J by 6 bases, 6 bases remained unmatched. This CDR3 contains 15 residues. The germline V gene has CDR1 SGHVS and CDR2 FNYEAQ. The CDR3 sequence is CASSFIAGGGNEQFF. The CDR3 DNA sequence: TGTGCCAGCAGCTTCATCGCGGGAGGGGGCAATGAGCAGTTCTTC.

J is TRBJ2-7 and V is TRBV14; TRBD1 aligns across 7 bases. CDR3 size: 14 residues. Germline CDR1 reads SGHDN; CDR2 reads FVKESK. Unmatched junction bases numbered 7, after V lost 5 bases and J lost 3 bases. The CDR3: CASSAGDRIYEQYF. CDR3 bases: TGTGCCAGCAGCGCCGGGGACAGAATCTACGAGCAGTACTTC.

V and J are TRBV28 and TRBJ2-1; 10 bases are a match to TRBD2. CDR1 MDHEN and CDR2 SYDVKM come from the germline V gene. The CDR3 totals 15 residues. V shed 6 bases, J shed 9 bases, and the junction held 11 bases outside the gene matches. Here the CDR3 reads CASSRGTAGGGEQFF. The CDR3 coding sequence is TGTGCCAGCAGCCGGGGAACAGCGGGAGGGGGTGAGCAGTTCTTC.

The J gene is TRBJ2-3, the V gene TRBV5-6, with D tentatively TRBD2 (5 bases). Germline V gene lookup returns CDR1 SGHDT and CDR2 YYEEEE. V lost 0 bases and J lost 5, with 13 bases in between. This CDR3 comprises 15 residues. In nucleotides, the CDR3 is TGTGCCAGCAGCTTGGTTCTAGGAGGACTAGATACGCAGTATTTT. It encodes CASSLVLGGLDTQYF.

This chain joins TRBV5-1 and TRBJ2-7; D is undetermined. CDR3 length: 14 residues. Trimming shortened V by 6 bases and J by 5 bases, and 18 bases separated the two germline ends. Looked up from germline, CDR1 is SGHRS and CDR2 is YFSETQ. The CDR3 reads CASNPDGRPDEQYF. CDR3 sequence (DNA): TGCGCCAGCAACCCTGACGGGCGCCCCGACGAGCAGTACTTC.

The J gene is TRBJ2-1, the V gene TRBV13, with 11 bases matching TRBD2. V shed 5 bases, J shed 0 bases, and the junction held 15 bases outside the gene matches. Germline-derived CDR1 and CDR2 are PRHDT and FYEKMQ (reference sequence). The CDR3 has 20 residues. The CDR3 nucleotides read TGTGCCAGCAGCGCAACTTTTGGACTAGCGGGTCTCGACTCCTACAATGAGCAGTTCTTC. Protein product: CASSATFGLAGLDSYNEQFF.

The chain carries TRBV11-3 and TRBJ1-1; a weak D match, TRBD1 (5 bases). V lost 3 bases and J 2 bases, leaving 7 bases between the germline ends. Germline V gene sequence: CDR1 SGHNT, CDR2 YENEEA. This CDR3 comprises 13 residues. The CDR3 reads CASSFRGNTEAFF. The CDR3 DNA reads TGTGCCAGCAGCTTTAGGGGCAACACTGAAGCTTTCTTT.

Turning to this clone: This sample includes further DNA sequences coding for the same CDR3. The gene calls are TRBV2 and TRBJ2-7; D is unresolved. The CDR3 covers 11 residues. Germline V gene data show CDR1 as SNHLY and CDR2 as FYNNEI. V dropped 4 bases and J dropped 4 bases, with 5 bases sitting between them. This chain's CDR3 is CASSGSYEQYF. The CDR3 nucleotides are TGTGCCAGCAGTGGATCTTACGAGCAGTACTTC.

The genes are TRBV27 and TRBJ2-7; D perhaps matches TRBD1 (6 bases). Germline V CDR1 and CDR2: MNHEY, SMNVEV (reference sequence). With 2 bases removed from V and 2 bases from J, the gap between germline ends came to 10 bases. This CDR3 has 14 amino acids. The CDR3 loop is CASSLLGGPYEQYF. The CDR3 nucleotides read TGTGCCAGCAGTTTACTAGGGGGTCCCTACGAGCAGTACTTC.

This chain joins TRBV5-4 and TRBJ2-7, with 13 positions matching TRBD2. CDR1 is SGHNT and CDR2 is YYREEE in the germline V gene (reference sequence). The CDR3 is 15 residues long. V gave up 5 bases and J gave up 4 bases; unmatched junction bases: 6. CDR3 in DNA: TGTGCCAGCAGTTCACTAGCGGGAGGGCAATACGAGCAGTACTTC. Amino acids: CASSSLAGGQYEQYF.

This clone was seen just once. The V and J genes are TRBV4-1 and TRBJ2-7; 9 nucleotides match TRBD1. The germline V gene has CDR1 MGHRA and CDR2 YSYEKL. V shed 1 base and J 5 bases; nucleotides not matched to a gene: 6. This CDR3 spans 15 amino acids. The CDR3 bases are TGCGCCAGCAGCCAAGTTGGGACAGGGTCCCACGAGCAGTACTTC. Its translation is CASSQVGTGSHEQYF.

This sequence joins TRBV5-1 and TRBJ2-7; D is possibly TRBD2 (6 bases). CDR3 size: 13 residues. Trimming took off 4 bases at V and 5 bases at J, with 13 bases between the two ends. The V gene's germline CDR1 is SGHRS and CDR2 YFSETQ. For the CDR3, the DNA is TGCGCCAGCAGCGACTACCCGGGGGACGAGCAGTACTTC. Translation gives CASSDYPGDEQYF.